The rows below give T cell receptor beta chains drawn from one sample of a study of vaccination effects on CD4 cells after COVID-19. Their target antigens are unknown. Repertoires were generated with immunoSEQ multiplex PCR, while TCRdb's copy carries only in-frame clones and drops some. The data hold around 50,000 clones, with about 70% observed a single time. The starting material was CD4+ T cells from PBMCs cultured without peptide, obtained after COVID-19 vaccination. These receptors all stem from a human donor who received a COVID-19 vaccine. CDR3s include the opening cysteine and the closing phenylalanine or tryptophan. D genes are given only for firm matches. Some rows have no size entry. The others give once, few or many, or a class for an expanded clone.

size	V	D	J	DNA	CDR3
once	TRBV12-3/TRBV12-4	NA	TRBJ1-1	TGTGCCAGCAGTTTTGCGGACACTGAAGCTTTCTTT	CASSFADTEAFF
NA	TRBV5-4	TRBD2	TRBJ2-2	TGTGCCAGCAGCCCCCCTTCTAGCGGGATAATGAACACCGGGGAGCTGTTTTTT	CASSPPSSGIMNTGELFF
NA	TRBV29-1	NA	TRBJ1-2	TGCAGCGTTGTTTTCGGCTATGGCTACACCTTC	CSVVFGYGYTF
NA	TRBV5-8	TRBD1	TRBJ2-1	TGTGCCAGCAGCTGGGGACAGGATTTTTCCAATGAGCAGTTCTTC	CASSWGQDFSNEQFF
NA	TRBV12-5	TRBD1	TRBJ1-1	TGTGCTAGTCTACTCGGGACAGGTACAGCTTTCTTT	CASLLGTGTAFF
NA	TRBV10-2	TRBD2	TRBJ2-5	TGCGCCACCCTGGGTCTAGCGGGGAAGACACAAGAGACCCAGTACTTC	CATLGLAGKTQETQYF
NA	TRBV11-2	NA	TRBJ2-7	TGTGCCAGCAGCTTCGCAAGACGGGGAAGCTCCTACGAGCAGTACTTC	CASSFARRGSSYEQYF
medium-sized	TRBV10-1	TRBD1	TRBJ2-3	TGCGCCAGCAGTGAAGGGACAGACCAGGATACGCAGTATTTT	CASSEGTDQDTQYF
NA	TRBV18	TRBD1	TRBJ1-4	TGTGCCAGCTCACCCACCGGGACAGGGTATGAAAAACTGTTTTTT	CASSPTGTGYEKLFF
NA	TRBV19	NA	TRBJ2-3	TGTGCCAGTGCCCACCGGGGCGGGGAAGATACGCAGTATTTT	CASAHRGGEDTQYF
NA	TRBV11-3	NA	TRBJ2-1	TGTGCCAGCAGCTTAGAGGGCCGTAATGAGCAGTTCTTC	CASSLEGRNEQFF
NA	TRBV14	NA	TRBJ2-3	TGTGCCAGCAGCCTGCGCCCGCCAGATACGCAGTATTTT	CASSLRPPDTQYF
NA	TRBV6-4	NA	TRBJ2-2	TGTGCCAGCTCTGTTACAGGCACCGGGGAGCTGTTTTTT	CASSVTGTGELFF
NA	TRBV4-1	NA	TRBJ2-3	TGCGCCAGCAGTAGGCTAGCGCGACTCTCATCTAGCACAGATACGCAGTATTTT	CASSRLARLSSSTDTQYF
once	TRBV11-1	TRBD1	TRBJ1-6	TGTGCCAGCAGCTTAGCTGGGACAGGGAATTCACCCCTCCACTTT	CASSLAGTGNSPLHF
NA	TRBV3-1/TRBV3-2	NA	TRBJ2-7	TGTGCCAGCAGCGCCCAGGGCCTGAGCTCCTACGAGCAGTACTTC	CASSAQGLSSYEQYF
medium-sized	TRBV9	TRBD1	TRBJ1-2	TGTGCCAGCAGGAACCCAAAAGCGGACAGGGCCCACTATGGCTACACCTTC	CASRNPKADRAHYGYTF
NA	TRBV3-1/TRBV3-2	NA	TRBJ1-1	TGTGCCAGCAGCCATGCCACTGAAGCTTTCTTT	CASSHATEAFF
NA	TRBV25-1	NA	TRBJ2-7	TGTGCCAGCAGTTTCCAGACCTTCCCCTACGAGCAGTACTTC	CASSFQTFPYEQYF
NA	TRBV10-1	NA	TRBJ2-1	TGCGCCAGCAGTGAGTCGGGTCGTTACAATGAGCAGTTCTTC	CASSESGRYNEQFF
NA	TRBV3-1/TRBV3-2	NA	TRBJ2-2	TGTGCCAGCAGCCAGGGACACAACACCGGGGAGCTGTTTTTT	CASSQGHNTGELFF
medium-sized	TRBV27	NA	TRBJ2-2	TGTGCCACCCGGAGGGCCGGGGAGCTGTTTTTT	CATRRAGELFF
NA	TRBV5-1	NA	TRBJ2-7	TGCGCCAGCAGGGAGCGGACAGCATACTACGAGCAGTACTTC	CASRERTAYYEQYF
NA	TRBV5-1	TRBD2	TRBJ2-3	TGCGCCAGCAGCCTCGGGGGGTCCACTAGCACAGATACGCAGTATTTT	CASSLGGSTSTDTQYF
NA	TRBV9	NA	TRBJ2-2	TGTGCCAGCAGCGTAGCCTCGTGGACACAGAACACCGGGGAGCTGTTTTTT	CASSVASWTQNTGELFF
NA	TRBV12-3/TRBV12-4	NA	TRBJ2-3	TGTGCCAGCAGATCTAGTGCAGATACGCAGTATTTT	CASRSSADTQYF
NA	TRBV5-6	NA	TRBJ1-1	TGTGCCAGCAGCTTCGAGTTCGGTGGTGAGGCTTTCTTT	CASSFEFGGEAFF
NA	TRBV6-5	NA	TRBJ1-1	TGTGCCAGCAGTTACGGGGGGGCTACTGAAGCTTTCTTT	CASSYGGATEAFF
NA	TRBV21-1	NA	TRBJ2-7	TGTGCCAGCAGCACACCACAGGGAAAGCGCCCTCACGTCTACGAGCAGTACTTC	CASSTPQGKRPHVYEQYF
NA	TRBV6-5	TRBD1	TRBJ2-7	TGTGCCAGCAGTTACTCAGGGGGCATCTACGAGCAGTACTTC	CASSYSGGIYEQYF
NA	TRBV18	NA	TRBJ2-3	TGTGCCAGCTCACCACCGAACCAGCGGGGCACAGATACGCAGTATTTT	CASSPPNQRGTDTQYF
NA	TRBV30	TRBD1	TRBJ2-1	TGTGCCTGGAGCGGGACAGGTCTTGTGTATGAGCAGTTCTTC	CAWSGTGLVYEQFF
few	TRBV9	NA	TRBJ2-2	TGTGCCAGCAGCGGCCGATGGGCCGGGGAGCTGTTTTTT	CASSGRWAGELFF
NA	TRBV7-9	NA	TRBJ1-5	TGTGCCAGCAGCGAGGGACGCCTAGGGAATCAGCCCCAGCATTTT	CASSEGRLGNQPQHF
NA	TRBV27	NA	TRBJ1-5	TGTGCCAGCAGTTTAAGGGCCCCGGGACGTATCGGAGGAGTGAGTCAGCCCCAGCATTTT	CASSLRAPGRIGGVSQPQHF
NA	TRBV11-2	TRBD1	TRBJ1-1	TGTGCCAGCAGCTCAACATACTTGAGGGGGCAGACTGAAGCTTTCTTT	CASSSTYLRGQTEAFF
NA	TRBV3-1/TRBV3-2	TRBD1	TRBJ1-5	TGTGCCAGCAGCCAAGGTTTAGACAGGGTTCATCAGCCCCAGCATTTT	CASSQGLDRVHQPQHF
NA	TRBV9	NA	TRBJ2-7	TGTGCCAGCAGCGTAGACGGTCTCTACGAGCAGTACTTC	CASSVDGLYEQYF
NA	TRBV4-1	TRBD1	TRBJ1-4	TGCGCCAGCAGCCAAGGTTGGGCCAGGGGGCGAACTAATGAAAAACTGTTTTTT	CASSQGWARGRTNEKLFF
NA	TRBV3-1/TRBV3-2	TRBD1	TRBJ1-2	TGTGCCAGCAGCCAAGATTGGTTGGGGACAGGCGATGGCTACACCTTC	CASSQDWLGTGDGYTF